The 2 T cell receptor beta chains below come from one sample, sequenced in a study of T-cell memory formation after mild COVID-19. Each CDR3 protein gets one entry after TCRdb re-called the 5' RACE reads with MiXCR. The table includes about 240,000 distinct CDR3 sequences, 8% to 9.5% detected once. Sequencing used PBMCs or a T cell subset sorted from them (not recorded which). The receptors were sampled from a man aged 18 to 35 who had mild COVID-19 (a few samples of this study predate the infection). Cell type and time point are not known.

The chain carries TRBV20-1 and TRBJ1-2; TRBD1 might be the D (5 bases). V was clipped by 4 bases and J by 2 bases, with 14 bases between them. From germline, CDR1 is DFQATT and CDR2 SNEGSKA (reference sequence). The CDR3 extends over 14 amino acids. The chain's CDR3 is CSAKPGRSNYGYTF. In DNA form, the CDR3 reads TGCAGTGCTAAACCGGGACGGTCGAACTATGGCTACACCTTC.

This clonotype was picked up a small number of times. The chain joins TRBV5-1 to TRBJ2-5; 9 nucleotides agree with TRBD2. The length of the CDR3 is 15 residues. Germline assignment: CDR1 SGHRS and CDR2 YFSETQ. With 4 bases clipped from V and 5 bases from J, the junction kept 9 bases outside the gene matches. The CDR3 here is CASSPPSGTGETQYF. The CDR3, as DNA: TGCGCCAGCAGCCCACCTAGCGGGACTGGGGAGACCCAGTACTTC.